Described below is a single T cell receptor beta chain sequence and its context. Its antigen is as yet unknown. The data stem from a study of identical twins. Study-wide findings and caveats: For cord blood, abundant beta clonotypes had fewer insertions, unlike memory repertoires, which showed none. The study reached conclusions through statistical analysis that was cross-sectional, not following the same donors. Alpha sequences out of frame and shared by twins had excess low generation probability.

Unique molecular identifiers were present on the cDNA, which also gained a universal primer site by template switching. MiXCR, run by TCRdb on the 5' RACE reads, gives a single entry per CDR3 protein. The sample consists of 450,000 to 650,000 distinct CDR3 sequences, approximately 16% of them appearing once. These data were also filed under a second study, of yellow fever vaccine responses in identical twins.

The sequence was obtained from a woman between 18 and 30 years old in good health. Sequenced sample: CD4+ T cells sorted from blood.

The DNA of the CDR3 is TGTGCTAGTGGGGGCAGGGGACACGAGCAGTACTTC. Translation gives CASGGRGHEQYF. V is TRBV12-5 and J is TRBJ2-7, with TRBD1 as a possible D gene (6 bases). Trimming removed 6 bases at V and 5 bases at J, with 11 bases between. The CDR3 runs to 12 residues. The germline V gene has CDR1 LGHNT and CDR2 FRNRAP.